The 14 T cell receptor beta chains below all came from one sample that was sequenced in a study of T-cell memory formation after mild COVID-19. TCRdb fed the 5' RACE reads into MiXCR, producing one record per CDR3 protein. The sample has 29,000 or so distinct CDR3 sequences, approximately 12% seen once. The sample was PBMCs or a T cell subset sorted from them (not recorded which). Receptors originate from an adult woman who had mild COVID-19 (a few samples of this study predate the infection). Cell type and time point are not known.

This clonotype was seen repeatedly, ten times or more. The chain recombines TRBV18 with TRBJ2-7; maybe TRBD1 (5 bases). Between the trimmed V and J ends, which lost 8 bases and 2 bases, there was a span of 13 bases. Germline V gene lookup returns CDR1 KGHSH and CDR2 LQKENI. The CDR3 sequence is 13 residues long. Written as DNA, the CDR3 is TGTGCCAGCCATCAGGGCTCTCCCTACGAGCAGTACTTC. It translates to CASHQGSPYEQYF. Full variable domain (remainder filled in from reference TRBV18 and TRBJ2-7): NAGVMQNPRHLVRRRGQEARLRCSPMKGHSHVYWYRQLPEEGLKFMVYLQKENIIDESGMPKERFSAEFPKEGPSILRIQQVVRGDSAAYFCASHQGSPYEQYFGPGTRLTVT.

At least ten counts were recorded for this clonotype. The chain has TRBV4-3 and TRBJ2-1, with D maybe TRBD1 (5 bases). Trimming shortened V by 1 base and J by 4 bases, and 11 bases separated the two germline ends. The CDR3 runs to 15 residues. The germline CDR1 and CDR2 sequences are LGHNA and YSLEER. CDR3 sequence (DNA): TGCGCCAGCAGCCAAGCGGCAGGGCCATACAATGAGCAGTTCTTC. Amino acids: CASSQAAGPYNEQFF.

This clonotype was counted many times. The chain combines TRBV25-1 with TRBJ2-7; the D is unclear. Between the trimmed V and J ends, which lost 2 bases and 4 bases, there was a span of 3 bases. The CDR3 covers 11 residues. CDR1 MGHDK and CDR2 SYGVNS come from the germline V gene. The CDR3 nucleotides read TGTGCCAGCAGTGAACGGTACGAGCAGTACTTC. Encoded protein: CASSERYEQYF.

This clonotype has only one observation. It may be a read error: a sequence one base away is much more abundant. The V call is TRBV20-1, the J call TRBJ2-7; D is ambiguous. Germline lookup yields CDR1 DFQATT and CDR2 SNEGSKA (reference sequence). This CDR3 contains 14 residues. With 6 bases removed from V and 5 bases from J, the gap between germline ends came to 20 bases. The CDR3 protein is CSATPTPLLHEQYF. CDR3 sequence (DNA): TGCAGTGCCACCCCCACACCTCTTCTCCACGAGCAGTACTTC.

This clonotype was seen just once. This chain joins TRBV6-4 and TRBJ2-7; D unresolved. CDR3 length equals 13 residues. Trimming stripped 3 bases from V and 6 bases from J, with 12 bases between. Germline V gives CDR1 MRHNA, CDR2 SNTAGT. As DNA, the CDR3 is TGTGCCAGCAGTGATCCCGACTCCGGCGAGCAGTACTTC. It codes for CASSDPDSGEQYF.

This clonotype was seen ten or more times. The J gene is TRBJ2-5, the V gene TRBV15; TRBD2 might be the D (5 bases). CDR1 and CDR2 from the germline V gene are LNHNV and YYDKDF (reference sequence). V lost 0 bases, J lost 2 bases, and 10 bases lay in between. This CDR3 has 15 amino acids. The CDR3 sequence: CATSRDPGKQETQYF. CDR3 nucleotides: TGTGCCACCAGCAGAGATCCCGGGAAACAAGAGACCCAGTACTTC. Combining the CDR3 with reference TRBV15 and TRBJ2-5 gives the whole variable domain DAMVIQNPRYQVTQFGKPVTLSCSQTLNHNVMYWYQQKSSQAPKLLFHYYDKDFNNEADTPDNFQSRRPNTSFCFLDIRSPGLGDTAMYLCATSRDPGKQETQYFGPGTRLLVL.

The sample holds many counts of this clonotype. CDR3 sequence: CASSRGAGTYNEQFF. CDR3 nucleotide sequence: TGTGCCAGCAGCCGAGGGGCGGGCACTTACAATGAGCAGTTCTTC. This chain uses TRBV7-8 with TRBJ2-1; D may be TRBD1 or TRBD2 (5 bases each). Germline values: CDR1 SGHVS, CDR2 FQNEAQ. This CDR3 spans 15 amino acids. V was trimmed by 5 bases and J by 4 bases, leaving 15 bases between them.

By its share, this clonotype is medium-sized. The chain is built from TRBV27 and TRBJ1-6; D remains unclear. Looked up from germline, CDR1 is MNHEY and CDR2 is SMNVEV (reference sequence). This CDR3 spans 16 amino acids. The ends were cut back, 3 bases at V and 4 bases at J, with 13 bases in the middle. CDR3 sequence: CASSFWETLYNSPLHF. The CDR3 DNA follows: TGTGCCAGCAGTTTTTGGGAGACCTTATATAATTCACCCCTCCACTTT.

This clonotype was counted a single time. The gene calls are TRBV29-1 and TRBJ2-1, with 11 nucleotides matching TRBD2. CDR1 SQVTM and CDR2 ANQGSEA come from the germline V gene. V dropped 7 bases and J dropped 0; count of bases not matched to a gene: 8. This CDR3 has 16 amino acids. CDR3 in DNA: TGCAGCGCTCATGACCTAGCGGGGGGCTCCTACAATGAGCAGTTCTTC. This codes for CSAHDLAGGSYNEQFF.

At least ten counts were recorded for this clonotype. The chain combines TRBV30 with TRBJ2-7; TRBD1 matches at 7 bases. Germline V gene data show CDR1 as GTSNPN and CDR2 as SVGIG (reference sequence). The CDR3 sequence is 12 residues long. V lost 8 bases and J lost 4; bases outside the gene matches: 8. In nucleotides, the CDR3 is TGTGCCAAGGGACAGACACCGTACGAGCAGTACTTC. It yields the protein CAKGQTPYEQYF.

The CDR3 DNA reads as TGCAGCGTAACCGGGACAGGGGGCCAATATGGCTACACCTTC. Its translation: CSVTGTGGQYGYTF. V usage is TRBV29-1 and J usage is TRBJ1-2; 12 nucleotides align to TRBD1. Germline loops: CDR1 SQVTM, CDR2 ANQGSEA. V was clipped by 6 bases and J by 5 bases; unmatched bases: 7. The CDR3 runs 14 residues.

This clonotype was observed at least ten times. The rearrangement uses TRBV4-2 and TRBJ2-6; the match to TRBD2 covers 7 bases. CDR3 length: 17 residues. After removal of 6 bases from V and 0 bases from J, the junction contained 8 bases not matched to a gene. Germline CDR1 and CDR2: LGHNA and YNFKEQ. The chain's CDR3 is CASRTGDYSSGANVLTF. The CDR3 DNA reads TGTGCCAGCAGGACCGGGGACTATAGCTCTGGGGCCAACGTCCTGACTTTC.

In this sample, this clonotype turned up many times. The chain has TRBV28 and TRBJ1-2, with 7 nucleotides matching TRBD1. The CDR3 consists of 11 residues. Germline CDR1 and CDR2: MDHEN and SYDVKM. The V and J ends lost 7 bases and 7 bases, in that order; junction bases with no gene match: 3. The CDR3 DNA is TGTGCCAGCACCTACAGGGGTGGCTACACCTTC. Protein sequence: CASTYRGGYTF.

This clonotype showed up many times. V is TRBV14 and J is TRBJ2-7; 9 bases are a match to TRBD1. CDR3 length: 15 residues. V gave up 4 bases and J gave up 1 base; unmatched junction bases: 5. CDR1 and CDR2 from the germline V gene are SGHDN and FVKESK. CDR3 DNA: TGTGCCAGCAGCCGAAGGACAGGGGTATCCTACGAGCAGTACTTC. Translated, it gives CASSRRTGVSYEQYF. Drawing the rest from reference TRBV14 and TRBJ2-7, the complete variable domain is EAGVTQFPSHSVIEKGQTVTLRCDPISGHDNLYWYRRVMGKEIKFLLHFVKESKQDESGMPNNRFLAERTGGTYSTLKVQPAELEDSGVYFCASSRRTGVSYEQYFGPGTRLTVT.